The sequence of this T cell receptor beta chain was determined in a study of cytomegalovirus exposure and HLA in healthy donors (dated by TCRdb to about 2017). Regarding the complete study: In an earlier analysis of under 600 of the donors, 276 Gb of sequence data and 117 million unique TCR beta sequences from roughly 200 million T cells were reported. An early release that covered fewer than 750 HLA-typed donors contained approximately 300 gigabases of sequencing data and 75 million to 100 million unique TCR sequences. The genetic ancestry cluster associated with self-reported Caucasian donors included 70% to 85% of the 300 to 450 genotyped donors. The study was designed to test whether signatures of past pathogen exposure could be identified by cataloging public T cell receptors. Using immunosequencing, the study profiled T cell repertoires from approximately 700 subjects and related those repertoires to cytomegalovirus serostatus. In addition to the first cohort of around 670 subjects, a separate validation cohort of 120 different subjects was used. The study combined high-throughput TCR immunosequencing, statistical association of individual TCRs with disease status, and machine learning to predict cytomegalovirus infection status. A later analysis re-examined previously published TCR beta repertoires from several hundred donors and added high-resolution HLA genotyping to investigate patterns of TCR occurrence. In the later analysis, no new phenotypic data were used to find candidate immune exposures; instead, reliance was placed on TCR beta sequences and their occurrence across donors. In an earlier analysis of around 540 of the donors, high-throughput TCR beta sequencing was used to judge whether each TCR beta V gene segment behaved as functional or pseudogenic. Donor age, sex, ethnicity and CMV serostatus were compiled together with the repertoire data. A later genetic analysis took genome-wide SNP genotypes for 398 of the 666 donors and used that subset as a discovery cohort. All discovery cohort repertoires had been generated on a single sequencing platform. Class I and class II HLA loci were covered by the typing at four-digit resolution. Typing coverage varied by locus: roughly 629-640 donors for A, B, C, DRB1 and DQB1; under 550 for DQA1; more than 600 for DPA1; approximately 450 for DPB1. Because of strong linkage in the cohort, roughly five DR-DQ haplotypes were treated as single units for association and clustering. On average, 235,054 unique TCR beta nucleotide sequences were sequenced per donor among more than 350 genotyped donors of the cohort, with 15% to 20% of those sequences being non-productive. What the study reported, not specific to this receptor: Compared with equally common non-associated chains, HLA-associated TCR beta chains in a later analysis were more clonally expanded and had lower generation probabilities. Broadly in line with IMGT annotations, most TCR beta V segments showed up in productive rearrangements about 87% or about 30% of the time in an earlier analysis of a few hundred of the donors. A later analysis associated 15,000 to 20,000 TCR beta sequences with specific HLA alleles at a false discovery rate of 0.05. According to a later genetic analysis, donors in an Asian-associated ancestry cluster had fewer N-insertions in productive TCRs than the roughly 700-donor mean. In both the original and validation cohorts, the classifier was reported to diagnose cytomegalovirus status with high specificity and sensitivity. When HLA alleles, especially DR and DQ, strongly co-occurred, attributing TCR associations to individual alleles was difficult. The authors suggested that the approach could potentially be generalized to other disease states and immunological phenotypes. CMV serostatus was the only immune exposure information available for the cohort. The sequencing pipeline was judged likely to have produced a cluster of highly shared sequence variants as a technical artifact. Roughly uniform sequencing depth across donors was assumed in presence/absence analyses, although this assumption may not hold. Across donors, most TCR sequences were observed very rarely, whereas some public TCRs were present in many individuals. A later analysis found that most CMV-associated TCR beta chains appeared HLA-restricted, with HLA associations seemingly driven largely by CMV exposure. A few of the identified cytomegalovirus-associated TCR beta chains were confirmed in vitro to be specific for cytomegalovirus antigens. In the study, some 160 TCR beta chains were listed as associated with cytomegalovirus. A further reported finding was that TCR beta sequences accurately predicted the HLA-A and HLA-B alleles for most subjects in the first cohort. Linkage disequilibrium might explain the correlated functional status among segregating V segments, but an unknown experimental factor could not be ruled out. A later analysis reported that several top co-occurrence clusters appeared linked to parvovirus B19, influenza, CMV and Epstein-Barr virus. A later genetic analysis associated a missense DCLRE1C variant with V-gene and J-gene trimming of TCR beta chains, and an independent cohort replicated the association. Because some donors lacked HLA typing at each locus, the association tests relied only on the typed subset. According to a later analysis, TCR association rates differed among HLA loci, with DRB1 alleles showing the most associated TCRs and HLA-C alleles showing the fewest. This cohort had only TCR beta chains sequenced, and the lack of alpha or paired-chain data limited which features could be detected. Some 16 rarely observed V segments, including chromosome 9 orphons, were excluded from the earlier analysis of approximately 600 of the donors because counts were too low. The 87-base-pair reads could not distinguish some IMGT-functional V segments, including TRBV6-2 and TRBV6-3, so those segments were excluded.

The method was the immunoSEQ multiplex PCR assay. For the multiplex PCR, a mixture combining 60 forward primers for TCR Vbeta segments and 13 reverse primers for TCR Jbeta segments was used. Amplification of the CDR3 region of rearranged TCR beta genes was performed with a multiplex PCR assay on genomic DNA. Amplified TCR beta libraries were sequenced as 87-base-pair reads on the Illumina HiSeq System. The authors processed their data as follows. In a later analysis, approximately 74 million unique TCR beta chains were counted across the roughly 610 repertoires, and approximately 11 million of these chains were shared by at least two donors. To remove PCR and sequencing errors, raw reads were error-corrected and collapsed into unique sequences using a nearest-neighbor algorithm that merged closely related sequences. To assign V, D and J gene segments, CDR3 sequences were aligned to IMGT reference sequences. For a sequence to be retained, at least a six-nucleotide match to both a V gene segment and a J gene segment was required. A rearrangement was called productive if the CDR3 had no stop codons and remained in frame with V and J, and every other rearrangement was called non-productive. CDR3 was defined according to IMGT convention as the region running from the second conserved V-encoded cysteine to the conserved J-encoded phenylalanine. In an earlier analysis of approximately 590 of the donors, sequences lacking an unambiguous match to a single V gene segment were excluded. An earlier analysis of 500 to 700 of the donors classified V segments as functional when productive rearrangements were above 56.7% and as segregating when the standard deviation between donors was above 5%. A statistical classification framework was built for diagnosing cytomegalovirus status from the catalog of TCR beta chain sequences. V and J gene assignment, in a later analysis, came from comparing TCR nucleotide sequences with IMGT/GENE-DB human TR gene sequences. The TCRdist pipeline was used in a later analysis to assign CDR3 sequences and most-parsimonious VDJ recombination scenarios. In a later analysis, every TCR beta chain was defined by the combination of its CDR3 amino acid sequence and its V-gene family, and reads without a unique V-gene family were dropped. To address suspected cross-contamination and a sequencing artifact, a later analysis removed 550 to 750 highly shared, low-generation-probability nucleotide sequences. For each public chain, a later analysis derived a clonal expansion index from normalized ranks of inferred template counts within each repertoire. A later analysis computed generation probabilities with a VDJ recombination model fitted to out-of-frame rearrangements, and checked the results against IGoR. A later analysis scored TCR-TCR, TCR-HLA and TCR-CMV co-occurrence with hypergeometric tests, applying a repertoire-size bias correction to TCR pairs. To estimate false discovery rates, a later analysis permuted the HLA or CMV assignments 20 times. In a later analysis, co-occurring TCRs were grouped using DBSCAN, with TCRdist sequence similarity added in when clustering inside HLA-allele-positive subsets. Repertoires with fewer than 30,000 or more than 120,000 public chains were left out of co-occurrence clustering, as were five repertoires with anomalous nucleotide sharing. Drawn from immuneACCESS, this table holds only the in-frame rearrangements with V and J called that TCRdb kept. Clones are partly lost; checked studies trace under half to an unresolved V gene and leave the rest unexplained. Clone size and V and J calls were adopted from that table, with D and trimming inferred from the DNA. The sample table contains some 140,000 clones; only one count was recorded for 65% to 80% of them. The ten largest account for roughly 1.3% of the sample.

With regard to this clone: Its recognized antigen is unknown. Base quality data are lacking; no much larger clone is found one base away.

The cohort was made up of under 800 healthy bone marrow donors. At the time of sampling, all cohort members were nominally healthy, though unrecorded immune exposures were likely present. The donor was CMV seropositive and was included in the group of 250 to 300 seropositive cohort members. A peripheral blood sample was provided by each donor, and peripheral blood mononuclear cells were used for TCR beta sequencing. Genomic DNA extraction from the blood cell samples was performed with the Qiagen DNeasy Blood Extraction Kit. Including cysteine and phenylalanine, the CDR3 has 15 amino acids. The kept DNA is CDR3 alone, 45 bases in frame from the first base. Ends trimmed: V by 4 bases, J by 0 bases; bases unmatched to a gene: 1. CDR1 and CDR2 are read off the germline V gene as MNHEY and SVGAGI.

Sequenced sample: PBMCs. The sequence joins TRBV6-5 to TRBJ2-7, with 12 junctional bases fitting TRBD2. The clonotype was recovered from a male donor in good health and CMV-seropositive. The CDR3 protein sequence reads: CASSLTSGSSYEQYF. The DNA is as follows: TGTGCCAGCAGTTTGACTAGCGGGAGCTCCTACGAGCAGTACTTC.